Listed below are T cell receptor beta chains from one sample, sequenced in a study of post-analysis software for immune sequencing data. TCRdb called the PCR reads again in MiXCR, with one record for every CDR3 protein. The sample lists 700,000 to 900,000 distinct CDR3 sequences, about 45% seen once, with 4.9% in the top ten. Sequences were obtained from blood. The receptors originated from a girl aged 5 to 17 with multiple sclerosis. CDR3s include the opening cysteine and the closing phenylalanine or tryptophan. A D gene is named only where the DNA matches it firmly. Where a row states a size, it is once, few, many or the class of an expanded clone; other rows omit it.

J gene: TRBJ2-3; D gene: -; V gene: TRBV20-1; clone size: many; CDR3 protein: CSARSLLRDSFTDTQYF; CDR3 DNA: TGCAGTGCTAGGAGCCTACTCCGGGACTCTTTCACAGATACGCAGTATTTT
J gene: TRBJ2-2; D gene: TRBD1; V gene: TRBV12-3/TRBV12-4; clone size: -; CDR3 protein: CASRGTGTGELFF; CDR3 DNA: TGTGCCAGCAGGGGGACAGGGACCGGGGAGCTGTTTTTT
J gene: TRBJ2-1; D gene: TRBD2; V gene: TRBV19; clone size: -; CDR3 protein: CASSILPGGGDNEQFF; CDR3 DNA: TGTGCCAGTAGTATCCTCCCGGGGGGGGGAGACAATGAGCAGTTCTTC
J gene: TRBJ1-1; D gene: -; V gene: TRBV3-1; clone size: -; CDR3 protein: CASSPGPAGDTEAFF; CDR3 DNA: TGTGCCAGCAGCCCGGGCCCCGCGGGGGACACTGAAGCTTTCTTT
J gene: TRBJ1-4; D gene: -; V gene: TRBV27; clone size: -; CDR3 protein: CASSLRRGLIEKLFF; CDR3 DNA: TGTGCCAGCTCCTTGAGGCGGGGACTAATTGAAAAACTGTTTTTT
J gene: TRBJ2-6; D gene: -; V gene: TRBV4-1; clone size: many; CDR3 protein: CASSQEEGSGANVLTF; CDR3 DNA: TGCGCCAGCAGCCAAGAGGAGGGCTCTGGGGCCAACGTCCTGACTTTC
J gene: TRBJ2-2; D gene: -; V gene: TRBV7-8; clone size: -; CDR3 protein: CASSPARAANTGELFF; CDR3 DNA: TGTGCCAGCAGCCCCGCCCGGGCCGCGAACACCGGGGAGCTGTTTTTT
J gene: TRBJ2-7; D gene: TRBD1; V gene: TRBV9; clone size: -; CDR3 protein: CASSGQGALGEQYF; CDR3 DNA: TGTGCCAGCAGCGGACAGGGGGCTTTAGGCGAGCAGTACTTC
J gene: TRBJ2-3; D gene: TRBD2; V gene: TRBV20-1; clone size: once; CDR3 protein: CSASGGLAGGADTQYF; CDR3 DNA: TGCAGTGCTAGTGGAGGACTAGCGGGAGGGGCAGATACGCAGTATTTT
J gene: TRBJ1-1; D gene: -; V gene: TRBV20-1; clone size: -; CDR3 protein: CSARDRGRGTEAFF; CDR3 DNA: TGCAGTGCTAGAGATCGGGGCCGGGGGACTGAAGCTTTCTTT
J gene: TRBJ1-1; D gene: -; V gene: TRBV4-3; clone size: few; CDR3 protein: CASSHRGGAAYTEAFF; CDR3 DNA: TGCGCCAGCAGCCACCGCGGCGGGGCAGCGTACACTGAAGCTTTCTTT
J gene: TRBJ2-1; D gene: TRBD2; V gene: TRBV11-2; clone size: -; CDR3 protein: CASSPTSGFPSEQFF; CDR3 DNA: TGTGCCAGCAGCCCGACTAGCGGGTTCCCCAGCGAGCAGTTCTTC
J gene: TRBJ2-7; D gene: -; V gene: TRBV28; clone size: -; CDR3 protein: CAGSSLWDNPYEQYF; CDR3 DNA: TGTGCCGGCAGTTCGTTATGGGACAACCCATACGAGCAGTACTTC
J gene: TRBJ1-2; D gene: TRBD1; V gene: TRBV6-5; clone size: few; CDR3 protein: CASSILTGGRSGYTF; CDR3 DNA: TGTGCCAGCAGTATCCTGACAGGGGGCAGGAGTGGCTACACCTTC
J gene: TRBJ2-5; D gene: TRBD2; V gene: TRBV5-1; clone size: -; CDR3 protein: CASSSGTSGVQETQYF; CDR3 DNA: TGCGCCAGCAGCTCCGGGACTAGCGGGGTACAAGAGACCCAGTACTTC
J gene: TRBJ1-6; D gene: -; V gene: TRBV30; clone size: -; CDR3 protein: CAWSDGGGRTYNSPPHF; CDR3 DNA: TGTGCCTGGAGTGACGGCGGGGGTCGCACATATAATTCACCCCCCCACTTT
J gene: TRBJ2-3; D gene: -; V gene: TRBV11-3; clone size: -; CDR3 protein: CASRRQHLDTQYF; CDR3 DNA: TGTGCCAGCAGGAGGCAACATTTGGATACGCAGTATTTT
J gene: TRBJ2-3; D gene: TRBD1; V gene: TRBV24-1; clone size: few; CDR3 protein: CATSDRRDSHTDTQYF; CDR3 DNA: TGTGCCACCAGTGATCGCCGGGACAGCCACACAGATACGCAGTATTTT
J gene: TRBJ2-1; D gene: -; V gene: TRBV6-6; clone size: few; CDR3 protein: CASSLRLENEQFF; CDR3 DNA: TGTGCCAGCAGTCTCCGTTTGGAGAATGAGCAGTTCTTC
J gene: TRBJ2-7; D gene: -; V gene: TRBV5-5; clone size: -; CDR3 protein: CASSPPGMGYEQYF; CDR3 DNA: TGTGCCAGCAGCCCCCCTGGTATGGGCTACGAGCAGTACTTC
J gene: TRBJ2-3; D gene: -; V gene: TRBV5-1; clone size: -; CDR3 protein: CASSPDGSGPTDTQYF; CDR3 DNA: TGCGCCAGCAGTCCCGATGGGAGCGGCCCCACAGATACGCAGTATTTT
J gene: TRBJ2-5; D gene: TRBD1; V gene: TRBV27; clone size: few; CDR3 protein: CASSWFYRGQETQYF; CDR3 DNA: TGTGCCAGCAGTTGGTTTTACAGGGGGCAAGAGACCCAGTACTTC
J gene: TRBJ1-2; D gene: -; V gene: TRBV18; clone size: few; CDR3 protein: CARSPPYEVGYTF; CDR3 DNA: TGTGCCCGCTCACCACCTTATGAGGTCGGCTACACCTTC
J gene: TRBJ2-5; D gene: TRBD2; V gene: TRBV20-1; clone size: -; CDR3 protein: CSVPREDIQETQYF; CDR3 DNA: TGCAGTGTACCGCGGGAGGACATCCAAGAGACCCAGTACTTC
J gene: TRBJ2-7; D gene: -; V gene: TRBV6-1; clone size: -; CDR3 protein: CTSSQALGRDEQYF; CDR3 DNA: TGTACCAGCAGTCAAGCGTTGGGTCGGGACGAGCAGTACTTC
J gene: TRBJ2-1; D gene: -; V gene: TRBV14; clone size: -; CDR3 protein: CASCLGGTSWDEQFF; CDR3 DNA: TGTGCCAGCTGCCTCGGGGGTACAAGCTGGGATGAGCAGTTCTTC
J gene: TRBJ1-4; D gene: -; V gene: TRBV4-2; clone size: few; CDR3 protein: CASSPEWGNEKLFF; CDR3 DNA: TGTGCCAGCAGCCCGGAATGGGGTAATGAAAAACTGTTTTTT
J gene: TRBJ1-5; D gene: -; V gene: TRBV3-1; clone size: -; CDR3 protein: CASSQEGTAQPQHF; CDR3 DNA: TGTGCTAGCAGCCAAGAGGGCACCGCTCAGCCCCAGCATTTT
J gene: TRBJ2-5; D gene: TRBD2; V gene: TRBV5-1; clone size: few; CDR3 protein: CASSPGLATTQETQYF; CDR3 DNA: TGCGCCAGCAGCCCGGGACTAGCGACGACCCAAGAGACCCAGTACTTC
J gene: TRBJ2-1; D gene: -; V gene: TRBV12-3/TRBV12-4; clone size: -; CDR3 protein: CASRPSDTDEQFF; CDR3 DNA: TGTGCCAGCAGGCCGAGTGATACCGATGAGCAGTTCTTC
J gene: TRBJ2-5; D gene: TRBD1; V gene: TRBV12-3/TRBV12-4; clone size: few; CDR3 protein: CASSPRGLGETQYF; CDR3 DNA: TGTGCCAGCAGCCCCAGGGGGCTTGGGGAGACCCAGTACTTC
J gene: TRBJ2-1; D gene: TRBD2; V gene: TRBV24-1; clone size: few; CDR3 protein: CATSDGVSGRAGEQFF; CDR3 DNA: TGTGCCACCAGTGACGGGGTTAGCGGGAGGGCTGGTGAGCAGTTCTTC
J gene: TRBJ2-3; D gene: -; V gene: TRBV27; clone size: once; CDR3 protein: CASPPSGSGDNTQYF; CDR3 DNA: TGTGCCAGTCCCCCCAGCGGTAGCGGCGATAATACGCAGTATTTT
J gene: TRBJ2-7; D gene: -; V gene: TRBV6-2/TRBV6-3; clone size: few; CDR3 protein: CASTLVRAHTYEQYF; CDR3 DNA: TGTGCCAGCACCCTGGTGAGAGCTCATACCTACGAGCAGTACTTC
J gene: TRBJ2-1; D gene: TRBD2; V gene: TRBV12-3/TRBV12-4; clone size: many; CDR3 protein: CASSLAQLAGNEQFF; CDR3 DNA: TGTGCCAGCAGTTTAGCGCAACTAGCGGGAAACGAGCAGTTCTTC